The entry below describes one T cell receptor beta chain. Antigen specificity is unknown. The entry originates in a study of T cells expressing NK-cell markers. Background on the study: The sequencing cohort of eight donors included seven HCMV-seropositive individuals and one seronegative individual. Findings and caveats of the study: Six donors carried dominant NKG2C+ clonotypes that made up about 1.0-8% of their CD8+ T cells. In several donors, dominant clonotypes made up roughly 28.3-65% of CD3+CD56-NKG2C+ cells.

With the 5' RACE reads reprocessed, TCRdb shows one record per CDR3 protein and no DNA. The sample data list some 150,000 distinct CDR3 sequences. The sequence came from a man aged 18 to 35 in good health. Material for sequencing was blood T cells: a sorted CD56 or NKG2C T cell subset, CD4+ or CD8+ T cells, or bulk PBMC T cells (not recorded which).

CDR3 loop: CASDRDLQETQYF. The rearrangement joins TRBV7-9 to TRBJ2-5; with no DNA, the TCRdb D assignment of TRBD1 cannot be verified. This CDR3 is 13 amino acids long. Germline V gene data show CDR1 as SEHNR and CDR2 as FQNEAQ (reference sequence).